This entry describes one T cell receptor (beta chain). The sample is drawn from a study of blood T cell repertoires in COVID-19. Across the study: Material from acute and convalescent COVID-19 was sourced from the United States, Italy and Spain. PBMCs, B-cell-depleted T cells, or T cells provided the cDNA or gDNA that made up the material.

Authors' processing steps: Scientists estimated how many nucleated cells there were by amplifying reference gene primers. The assay was immunoSEQ multiplex PCR, and TCRdb's table has in-frame clones only and misses some. V and J calls and clone size are given by that table; D and trimming were obtained from the DNA. The sample lists hundreds of thousands of clones, 82% occurring once. CDR3 size: 16 residues. Germline CDR1 is SGHRS and CDR2 is YFSETQ. After removal of 4 bases from V and 4 bases from J, the junction contained 9 bases not matched to a gene. Sequenced material: peripheral blood. The chain has TRBV5-1 and TRBJ1-2; TRBD1 aligns across 11 bases. The clonotype originates from a woman in her 70s with acute or convalescent COVID-19. The CDR3: CASSKRTGGPVYGYTF. As DNA, the CDR3 is TGCGCCAGCAGCAAACGGACAGGGGGCCCTGTCTATGGCTACACCTTC.